Each of the 9 T cell receptor beta chains below was sequenced from the same sample in a study of blood T cell repertoires in COVID-19. Method: immunoSEQ multiplex PCR; TCRdb's copy keeps in-frame clones and lacks some. The sample lists some 400,000 clones, about 89% occurring once. The sequencing input was PBMCs or T cells enriched from blood (not recorded which). The receptors derive from a woman aged 40 to 49 who had been exposed to COVID-19.

The V call is TRBV3-1 (or the pseudogene TRBV3-2), the J call TRBJ1-2; TRBD1 matches 8 bases. Germline values: CDR1 LGHDT, CDR2 YNNKEL (reference sequence). The CDR3 is made up of 14 amino acids. Losses at the gene ends were 5 bases for V and 6 bases for J; bases not matched to a gene: 8. CDR3 protein: CASSLAGGLDGYTF. In DNA form, the CDR3 reads TGTGCCAGCAGCTTAGCAGGGGGCCTCGATGGCTACACCTTC.

The genes are TRBV14 and TRBJ2-1, with 12 bases that match TRBD2. The CDR3 has 15 residues. Trimming cost V 3 bases and J 8 bases; bases outside gene matches: 5. Germline lookup yields CDR1 SGHDN and CDR2 FVKESK. The CDR3 region has the DNA TGTGCCAGCAGCCATGGACTAGCGGGATTCGATGAGCAGTTCTTC. Translating gives CASSHGLAGFDEQFF. Drawing the rest from reference TRBV14 and TRBJ2-1, the complete variable domain is EAGVTQFPSHSVIEKGQTVTLRCDPISGHDNLYWYRRVMGKEIKFLLHFVKESKQDESGMPNNRFLAERTGGTYSTLKVQPAELEDSGVYFCASSHGLAGFDEQFFGPGTRLTVL.

This clone showed up just a few times. This rearrangement joins TRBV3-1 (or the pseudogene TRBV3-2) to TRBJ2-7; 11 positions match TRBD2. The trim removed 5 bases at V and 4 bases at J, leaving 10 bases unmatched. The germline CDR1 and CDR2 sequences are LGHDT and YNNKEL (reference sequence). The CDR3 contains 16 residues. In nucleotides, the CDR3 is TGTGCCAGCAGCAAAGCGACGGGACTAGCGGAATACGAGCAGTACTTC. Translated: CASSKATGLAEYEQYF.

The table lists this clone with a few counts. CDR3 residues: CASSLALGRLAFF. CDR3 in DNA: TGTGCCAGCAGCTTAGCATTGGGCAGGCTTGCTTTCTTT. The chain carries TRBV7-9 and TRBJ1-1; D remains unclear. Trimming cost V 0 bases and J 11 bases, with 13 bases left between them. The CDR3 covers 13 residues. Germline lookup yields CDR1 SEHNR and CDR2 FQNEAQ (reference sequence). Drawing the rest from reference TRBV7-9 and TRBJ1-1, the complete variable domain is DTGVSQNPRHKITKRGQNVTFRCDPISEHNRLYWYRQTLGQGPEFLTYFQNEAQLEKSRLLSDRFSAERPKGSFSTLEIQRTEQGDSAMYLCASSLALGRLAFFGQGTRLTVV.

The chain is built from TRBV5-8 and TRBJ2-2; 7 bases agree with TRBD1. There are 17 residues in the CDR3. CDR1 is SGHTS and CDR2 is YDEGEE in the germline V gene. Unmatched junction bases numbered 9, after V lost 0 bases and J lost 4 bases. The DNA for the CDR3 is TGTGCCAGCAGCTTGGGACACCTGACAGGGAGCACCGGGGAGCTGTTTTTT. Translating it yields CASSLGHLTGSTGELFF.

The chain links TRBV5-4 to TRBJ1-6; TRBD1 agrees at 12 bases. CDR3 length: 16 residues. CDR1 and CDR2 (germline): SGHNT, YYREEE (reference sequence). V lost 2 bases, J lost 6 bases, and 3 bases stayed unmatched. The CDR3 DNA is TGTGCCAGCAGCTTCCGGGACAGGGGGCTTAATTCACCCCTCCACTTT. This codes for CASSFRDRGLNSPLHF.

The chain combines TRBV7-8 with TRBJ1-2; tentative D call: TRBD1 (6 bases). CDR1 and CDR2 from the germline V gene are SGHVS and FQNEAQ. The CDR3 length is 17 residues. Trimming pared 5 bases from V and 7 bases from J, leaving 26 bases between. The CDR3: CASSPLRGGANEVGYTF. CDR3 DNA: TGTGCCAGCAGCCCCTTAAGGGGGGGGGCGAACGAGGTTGGCTACACCTTC. The full variable domain, its missing parts supplied by reference TRBV7-8 and TRBJ1-2, is GAGVSQSPRYKVAKRGQDVALRCDPISGHVSLFWYQQALGQGPEFLTYFQNEAQLDKSGLPSDRFFAERPEGSVSTLKIQRTQQEDSAVYLCASSPLRGGANEVGYTFGSGTRLTVV.

The chain recombines TRBV2 with TRBJ2-7; 10 bases are a match to TRBD1. CDR3 length: 13 amino acids. After removal of 6 bases from V and 6 bases from J, the junction contained 5 bases not matched to a gene. From germline, CDR1 is SNHLY and CDR2 FYNNEI. The chain's CDR3 is CASRPGQGLEQYF. CDR3 DNA sequence: TGTGCCAGCAGGCCGGGACAGGGGCTCGAGCAGTACTTC.

V is TRBV6-5 and J is TRBJ1-4; D is possibly TRBD1 (6 bases). The CDR3 extends over 14 amino acids. V was pared by 7 bases and J by 8 bases, with 17 bases between. Looked up from germline, CDR1 is MNHEY and CDR2 is SVGAGI. This chain's CDR3 is CASNYRVFEEKLFF. The CDR3 region has the DNA TGTGCCAGCAACTACAGGGTTTTTGAGGAAAAACTGTTTTTT.